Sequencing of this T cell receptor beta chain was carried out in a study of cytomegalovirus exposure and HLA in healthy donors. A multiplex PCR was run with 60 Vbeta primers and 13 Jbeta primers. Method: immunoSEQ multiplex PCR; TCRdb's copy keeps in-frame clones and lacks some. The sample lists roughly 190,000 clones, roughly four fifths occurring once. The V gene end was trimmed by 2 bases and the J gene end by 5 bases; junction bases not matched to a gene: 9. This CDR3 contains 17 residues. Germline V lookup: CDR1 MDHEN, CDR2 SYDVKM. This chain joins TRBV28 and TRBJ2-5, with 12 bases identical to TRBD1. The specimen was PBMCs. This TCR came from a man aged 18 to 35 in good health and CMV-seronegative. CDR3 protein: CASSLGWDRGREETQYF. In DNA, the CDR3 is TGTGCCAGCAGTTTAGGTTGGGACAGGGGGCGCGAGGAGACCCAGTACTTC.